The rows below give T cell receptor beta chains drawn from one sample of a study of T cells in localized non-small cell lung cancer. Only in-frame clones appear in the TCRdb table, and some are missing; sequencing was by immunoSEQ multiplex PCR. Of over 4,500 clones in the sample, 85% were seen once. The material was PBMCs, obtained before any cancer treatment. The receptors shown here come from a woman aged 40-70 years with stage II lung adenocarcinoma. CDR3s include the opening cysteine and the closing phenylalanine or tryptophan. The D gene is left open where the match is weak. Expanded clones are given a class, and other clones once, few, many or no size at all.

D	size	V	J	DNA	CDR3
TRBD1	once	TRBV7-7	TRBJ1-4	TGTGCTAGCAGCGCGGGACAGGGAGTTGAAAAACTGTTTTTT	CASSAGQGVEKLFF
-	few	TRBV11-1	TRBJ2-7	TGTGCCAGCAGCTTAGTTGGTCCCTACGAGCAGTACTTC	CASSLVGPYEQYF
-	-	TRBV20-1	TRBJ2-3	TGCAGTGCTAGGGTCGGAGGTACGCAGTATTTT	CSARVGGTQYF
TRBD2	-	TRBV29-1	TRBJ2-2	TGCAGCGGAGCGGGAGCCGGGGAGCTGTTTTTT	CSGAGAGELFF
-	-	TRBV11-2	TRBJ2-7	TGTGCCAGCAGCTTGGGGGCAGGTGACTACGAGCAGTACTTC	CASSLGAGDYEQYF
TRBD2	-	TRBV19	TRBJ2-7	TGTGCCAACTGGACTAGCGGGGGGTACGAGCAGTACTTC	CANWTSGGYEQYF
-	-	TRBV7-2	TRBJ1-2	TGTGCCAGCAGCTTAGGGACATCAGATGGCTACACCTTC	CASSLGTSDGYTF
-	-	TRBV5-5	TRBJ2-4	TGTGCCAGCAGCTTTACAACAGGGTTAGGGGACATTCAGTACTTC	CASSFTTGLGDIQYF
-	-	TRBV19	TRBJ1-2	TGTGCCAGTAGTACCACCCGGGTAGCTAACTATGGCTACACCTTC	CASSTTRVANYGYTF
TRBD2	-	TRBV10-1	TRBJ2-2	TGCGCCAGCAGTGAGTCGGGACTAGAACACCGGGGAGCTGTTTTT	CASSESGLEHRGAVF
-	-	TRBV2	TRBJ1-1	TGTGCCAGCAGTCTGGTGAACACTGAAGCTTTCTTT	CASSLVNTEAFF
-	-	TRBV7-9	TRBJ1-1	TGTGCCAGCAGCTTAGGTACTGGACACCAGAACACTGAAGCTTTCTTT	CASSLGTGHQNTEAFF
TRBD1	-	TRBV5-5	TRBJ2-7	TGTGCCAGCAGCTTCCAGGGGGCGTACGAGCAGTACTTC	CASSFQGAYEQYF
-	-	TRBV15	TRBJ2-7	TGTGCCACCAGCAGAGAGTCCGCAGGGGCTACCTACGAGCAGTACTTC	CATSRESAGATYEQYF
-	-	TRBV14	TRBJ1-3	TGTGCCAGCAGCCAAGATGGTTCGAGGGTTGGAAACACCATATATTTT	CASSQDGSRVGNTIYF
TRBD1	-	TRBV11-2	TRBJ1-1	TGTGCCAGCAGCTTCGGGACAGGAATGACTGAAGCTTTCTTT	CASSFGTGMTEAFF
TRBD2	-	TRBV18	TRBJ2-6	TGTGCCAGCTCACCAGGGAGGGCTGGGGCCAACGTCCTGACTTTC	CASSPGRAGANVLTF
-	-	TRBV7-2	TRBJ2-1	TGTGCCAGCAGCTTTGAGGCTTCCAATGGGGAGCAGTTCTTC	CASSFEASNGEQFF
TRBD1	-	TRBV10-3	TRBJ1-2	TGTGCCATCAGCAACCAGGGGGTGGATGGCTACACCTTC	CAISNQGVDGYTF
-	once	TRBV2	TRBJ2-4	TGTGCCAGCAAGGCGGATAAAAACATTCAGTACTTC	CASKADKNIQYF
TRBD2	-	TRBV5-1	TRBJ2-5	TGCGCCAGCAGCTTGGCCCGGACTAGCGGGGGGGGGCGAGAGACCCAGTACTTC	CASSLARTSGGGRETQYF